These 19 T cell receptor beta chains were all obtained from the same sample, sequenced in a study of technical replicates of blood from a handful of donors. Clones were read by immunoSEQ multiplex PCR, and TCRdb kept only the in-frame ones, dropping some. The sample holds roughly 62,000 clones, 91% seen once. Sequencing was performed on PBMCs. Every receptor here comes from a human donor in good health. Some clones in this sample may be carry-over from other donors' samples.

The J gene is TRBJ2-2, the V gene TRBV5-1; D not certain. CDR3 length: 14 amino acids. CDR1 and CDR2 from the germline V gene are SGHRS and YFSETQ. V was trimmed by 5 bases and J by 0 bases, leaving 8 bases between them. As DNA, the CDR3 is TGCGCCAGCAGAGAACAGTCGAACACCGGGGAGCTGTTTTTT. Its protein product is CASREQSNTGELFF. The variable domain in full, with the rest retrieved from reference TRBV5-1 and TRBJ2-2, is KAGVTQTPRYLIKTRGQQVTLSCSPISGHRSVSWYQQTPGQGLQFLFEYFSETQRNKGNFPGRFSGRQFSNSRSEMNVSTLELGDSALYLCASREQSNTGELFFGEGSRLTVL.

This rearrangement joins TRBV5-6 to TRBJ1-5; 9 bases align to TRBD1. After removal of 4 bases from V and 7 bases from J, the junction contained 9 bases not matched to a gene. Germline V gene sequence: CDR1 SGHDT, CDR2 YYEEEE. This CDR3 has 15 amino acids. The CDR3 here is CASSAQDRGWQPQHF. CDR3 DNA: TGTGCCAGCAGCGCCCAGGACAGGGGTTGGCAGCCCCAGCATTTT.

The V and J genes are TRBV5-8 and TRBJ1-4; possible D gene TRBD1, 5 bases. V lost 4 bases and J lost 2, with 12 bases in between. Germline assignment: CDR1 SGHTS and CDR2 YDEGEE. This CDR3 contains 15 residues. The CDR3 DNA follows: TGTGCCAGCAGCCGGCTCGGACATACTAATGAAAAACTGTTTTTT. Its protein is CASSRLGHTNEKLFF.

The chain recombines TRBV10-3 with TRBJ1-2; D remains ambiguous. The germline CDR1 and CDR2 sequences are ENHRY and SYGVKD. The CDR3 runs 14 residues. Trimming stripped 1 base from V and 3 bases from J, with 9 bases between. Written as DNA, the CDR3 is TGTGCCATCAGTGAGTTAGCGGGTGACTATGGCTACACCTTC. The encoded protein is CAISELAGDYGYTF.

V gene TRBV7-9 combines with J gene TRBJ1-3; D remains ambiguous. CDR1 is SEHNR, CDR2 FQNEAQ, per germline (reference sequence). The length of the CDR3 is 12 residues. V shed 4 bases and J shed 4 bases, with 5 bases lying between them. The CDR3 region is CASSSQGNTIYF. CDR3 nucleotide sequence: TGTGCCAGCAGCTCCCAAGGAAACACCATATATTTT.

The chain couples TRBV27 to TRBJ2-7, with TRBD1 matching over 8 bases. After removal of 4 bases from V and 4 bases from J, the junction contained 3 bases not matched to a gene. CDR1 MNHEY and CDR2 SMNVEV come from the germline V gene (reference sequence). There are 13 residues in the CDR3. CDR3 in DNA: TGTGCCAGCAGTTCTACAGGGGGTTACGAGCAGTACTTC. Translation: CASSSTGGYEQYF.

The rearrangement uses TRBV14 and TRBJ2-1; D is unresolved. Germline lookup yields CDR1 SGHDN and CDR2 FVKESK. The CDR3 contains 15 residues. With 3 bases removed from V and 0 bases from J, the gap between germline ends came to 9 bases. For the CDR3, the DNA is TGTGCCAGCAGCCATACGACTTACTCCTACAATGAGCAGTTCTTC. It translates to CASSHTTYSYNEQFF.

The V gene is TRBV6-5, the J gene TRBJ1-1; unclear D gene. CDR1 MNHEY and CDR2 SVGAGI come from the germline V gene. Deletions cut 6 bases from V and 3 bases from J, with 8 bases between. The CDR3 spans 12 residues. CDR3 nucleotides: TGTGCCAGCAGCGGCAGGTACACTGAAGCTTTCTTT. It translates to CASSGRYTEAFF.

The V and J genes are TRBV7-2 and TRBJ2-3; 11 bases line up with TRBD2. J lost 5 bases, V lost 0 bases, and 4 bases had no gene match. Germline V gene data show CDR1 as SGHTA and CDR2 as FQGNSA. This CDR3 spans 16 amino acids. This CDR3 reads CASSLASGRVGDTQYF. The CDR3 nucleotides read TGTGCCAGCAGCTTAGCTAGCGGGAGGGTAGGAGATACGCAGTATTTT.

In DNA, the CDR3 is TGTGCCAGCGCCAGGGACACCTCCTACGAGCAGTACTTC. Its protein product is CASARDTSYEQYF. The chain carries TRBV2 and TRBJ2-7, with a tentative D call TRBD1 (6 bases). Germline assignment: CDR1 SNHLY and CDR2 FYNNEI. The CDR3 has 13 amino acids. The V end was cut by 8 bases, the J end by 0 bases, with 11 bases between.

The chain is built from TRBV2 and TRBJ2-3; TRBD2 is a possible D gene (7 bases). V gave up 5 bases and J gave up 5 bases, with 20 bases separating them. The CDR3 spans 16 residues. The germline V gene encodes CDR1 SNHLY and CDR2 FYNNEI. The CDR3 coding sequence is TGTGCCAGCAGTCTGGCGCGGCGGGGGCGGGGAGATACGCAGTATTTT. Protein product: CASSLARRGRGDTQYF.

CDR3: CASSHPRTGGQETQYF. The CDR3, as DNA: TGCGCCAGCAGCCATCCAAGGACAGGGGGTCAGGAGACCCAGTACTTC. This chain joins TRBV4-1 and TRBJ2-5, with 10 nucleotides matching TRBD1. The CDR3 covers 16 residues. With 3 bases clipped from V and 5 bases from J, the junction kept 9 bases outside the gene matches. From germline, CDR1 is MGHRA and CDR2 YSYEKL.

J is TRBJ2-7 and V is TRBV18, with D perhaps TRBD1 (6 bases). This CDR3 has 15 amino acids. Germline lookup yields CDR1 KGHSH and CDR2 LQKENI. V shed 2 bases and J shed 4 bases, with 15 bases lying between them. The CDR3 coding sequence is TGTGCCAGCTCACCAAGCAGGGGTCTCTCTTACGAGCAGTACTTC. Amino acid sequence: CASSPSRGLSYEQYF.

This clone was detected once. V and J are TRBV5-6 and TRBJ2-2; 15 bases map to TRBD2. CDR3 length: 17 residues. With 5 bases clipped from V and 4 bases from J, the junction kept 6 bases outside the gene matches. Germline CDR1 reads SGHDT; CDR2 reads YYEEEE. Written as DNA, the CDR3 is TGTGCCAGCAGACCGGGACTAGCGGGAGGTAGCACCGGGGAGCTGTTTTTT. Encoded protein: CASRPGLAGGSTGELFF.

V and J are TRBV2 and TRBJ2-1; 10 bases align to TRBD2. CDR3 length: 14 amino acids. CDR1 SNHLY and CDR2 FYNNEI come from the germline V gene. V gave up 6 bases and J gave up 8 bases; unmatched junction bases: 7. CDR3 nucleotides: TGTGCCAGCAGGGCGGCTAGCGGGAGTGATGAGCAGTTCTTC. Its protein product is CASRAASGSDEQFF.

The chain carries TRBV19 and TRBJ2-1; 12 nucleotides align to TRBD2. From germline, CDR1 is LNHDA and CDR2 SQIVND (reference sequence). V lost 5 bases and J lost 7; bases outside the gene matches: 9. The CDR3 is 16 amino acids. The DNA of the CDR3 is TGTGCCAGTAGTGGAGCTACTAGCGGGGGGCGAAATGAGCAGTTCTTC. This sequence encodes CASSGATSGGRNEQFF.

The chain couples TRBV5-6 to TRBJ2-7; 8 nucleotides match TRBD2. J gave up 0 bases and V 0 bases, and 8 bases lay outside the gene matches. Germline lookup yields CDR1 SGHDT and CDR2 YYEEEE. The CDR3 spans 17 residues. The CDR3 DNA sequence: TGTGCCAGCAGCTTGGCCTTCGGGGGGGCTCTCTCCTACGAGCAGTACTTC. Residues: CASSLAFGGALSYEQYF.

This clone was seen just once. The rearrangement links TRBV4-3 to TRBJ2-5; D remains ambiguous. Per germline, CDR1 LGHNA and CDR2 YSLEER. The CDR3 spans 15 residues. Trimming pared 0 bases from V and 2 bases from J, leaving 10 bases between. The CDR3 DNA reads TGCGCCAGCAGCCAAGAAGTCTCCAGACAAGAGACCCAGTACTTC. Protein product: CASSQEVSRQETQYF.

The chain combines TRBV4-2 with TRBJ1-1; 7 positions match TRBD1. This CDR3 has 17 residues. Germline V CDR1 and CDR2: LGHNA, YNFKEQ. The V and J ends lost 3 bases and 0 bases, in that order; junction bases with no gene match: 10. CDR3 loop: CASSQSQGRNLNTEAFF. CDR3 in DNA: TGTGCCAGCAGCCAGTCACAGGGGCGGAATTTGAACACTGAAGCTTTCTTT.